The source of this T cell receptor beta chain is a study of blood T cell repertoires in COVID-19. Turning to the study itself: In each case, the material was cDNA or gDNA derived from T cells, B-cell-depleted T cells, or PBMCs.

The CDR3 consists of 13 residues. CDR1 MNHEY and CDR2 SMNVEV come from the germline V gene (reference sequence). V lost 1 base, J lost 5 bases, and 7 bases lay in between. This table comes from immunoSEQ multiplex PCR, and its TCRdb copy is limited to in-frame clones, with some not included. The sample lists approximately 140,000 clones, 70% to 80% occurring once. Material: peripheral blood. This sequence was found in a man in his forties or fifties with acute or convalescent COVID-19. V and J are TRBV27 and TRBJ2-3; the D is unclear. The CDR3 loop reads CASSLYSGDTQYF. CDR3 sequence (DNA): TGTGCCAGCAGTTTATATTCCGGAGATACGCAGTATTTT.